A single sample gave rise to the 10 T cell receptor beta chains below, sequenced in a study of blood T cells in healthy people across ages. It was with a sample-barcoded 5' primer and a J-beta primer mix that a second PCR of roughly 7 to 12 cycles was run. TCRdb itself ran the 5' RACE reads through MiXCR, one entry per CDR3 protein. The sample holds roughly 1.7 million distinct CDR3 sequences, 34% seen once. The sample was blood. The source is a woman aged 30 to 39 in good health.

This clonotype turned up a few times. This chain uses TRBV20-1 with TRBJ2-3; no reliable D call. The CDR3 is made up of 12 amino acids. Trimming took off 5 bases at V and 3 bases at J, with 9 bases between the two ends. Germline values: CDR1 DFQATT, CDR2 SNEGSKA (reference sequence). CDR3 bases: TGCAGTGCTCCCGACTCAACAGATACGCAGTATTTT. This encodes CSAPDSTDTQYF.

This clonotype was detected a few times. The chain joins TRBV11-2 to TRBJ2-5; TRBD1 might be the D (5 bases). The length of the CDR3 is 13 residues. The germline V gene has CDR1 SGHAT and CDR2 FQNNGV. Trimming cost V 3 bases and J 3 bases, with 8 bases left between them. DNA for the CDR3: TGTGCCAGCAGCTTCTTCAGGGAAGAGACCCAGTACTTC. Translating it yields CASSFFREETQYF.

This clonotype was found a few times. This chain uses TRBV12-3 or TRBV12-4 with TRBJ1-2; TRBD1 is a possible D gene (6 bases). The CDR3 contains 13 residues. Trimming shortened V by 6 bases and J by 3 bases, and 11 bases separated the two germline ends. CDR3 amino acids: CASSTRGYYGYTF. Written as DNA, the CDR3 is TGTGCCAGCAGCACCAGGGGTTACTATGGCTACACCTTC.

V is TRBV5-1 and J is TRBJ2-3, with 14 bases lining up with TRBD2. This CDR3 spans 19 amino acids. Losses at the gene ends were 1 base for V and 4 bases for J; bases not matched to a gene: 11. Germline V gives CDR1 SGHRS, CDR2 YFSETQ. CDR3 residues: CASSLPPSTSGGAADTQYF. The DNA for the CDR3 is TGCGCCAGCAGCTTGCCACCTTCGACTAGCGGGGGGGCCGCAGATACGCAGTATTTT.

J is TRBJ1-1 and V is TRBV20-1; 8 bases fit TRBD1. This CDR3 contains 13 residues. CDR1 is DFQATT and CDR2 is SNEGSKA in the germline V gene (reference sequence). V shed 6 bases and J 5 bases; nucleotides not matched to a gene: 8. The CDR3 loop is CSAGSGGRTEAFF. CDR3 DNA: TGCAGTGCGGGATCAGGGGGCCGGACTGAAGCTTTCTTT.

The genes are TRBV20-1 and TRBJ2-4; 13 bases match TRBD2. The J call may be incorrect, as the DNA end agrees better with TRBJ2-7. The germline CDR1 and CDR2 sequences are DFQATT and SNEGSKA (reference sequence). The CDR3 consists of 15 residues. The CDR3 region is CSARAGTSGDDEQYF. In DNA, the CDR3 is TGCAGTGCTAGAGCCGGGACTAGCGGGGACGACGAGCAGTACTTC.

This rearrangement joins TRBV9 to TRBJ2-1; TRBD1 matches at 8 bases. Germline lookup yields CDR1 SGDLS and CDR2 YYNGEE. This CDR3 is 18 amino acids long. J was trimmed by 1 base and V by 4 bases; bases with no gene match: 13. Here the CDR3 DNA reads TGTGCCAGCAGCAACTCCGCCGAGGACAGGGATTCCTACAATGAGCAGTTCTTC. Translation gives CASSNSAEDRDSYNEQFF.

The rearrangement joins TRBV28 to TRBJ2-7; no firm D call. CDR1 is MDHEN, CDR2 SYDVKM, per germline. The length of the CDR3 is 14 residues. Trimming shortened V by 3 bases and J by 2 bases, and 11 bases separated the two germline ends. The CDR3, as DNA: TGTGCCAGCAGTTTCGGAAACCGACCCTACGAGCAGTACTTC. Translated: CASSFGNRPYEQYF.

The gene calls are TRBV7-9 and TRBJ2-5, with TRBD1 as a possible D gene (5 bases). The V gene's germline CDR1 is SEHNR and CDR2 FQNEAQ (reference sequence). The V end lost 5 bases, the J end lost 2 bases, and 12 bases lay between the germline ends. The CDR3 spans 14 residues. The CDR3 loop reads CASSTDNRQETQYF. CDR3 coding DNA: TGTGCCAGCAGCACTGACAACAGGCAAGAGACCCAGTACTTC.

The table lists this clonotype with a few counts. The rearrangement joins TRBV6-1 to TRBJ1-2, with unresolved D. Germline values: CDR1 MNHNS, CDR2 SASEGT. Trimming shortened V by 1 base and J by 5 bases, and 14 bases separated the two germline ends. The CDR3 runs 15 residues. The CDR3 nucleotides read TGTGCCAGCAGTGAAGACGGATGGGCACCTTATGGCTACACCTTC. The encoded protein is CASSEDGWAPYGYTF.